Reported below is one T cell receptor beta chain. The antigen is undetermined. This specimen comes from a study of vaccination effects on CD4 cells after COVID-19. Whole-study context: Post-vaccine sampling occurred a median 72 days after the second dose.

TCRdb's table, derived via immunoSEQ multiplex PCR, lists solely in-frame clones and lacks some. The table has approximately 70,000 clones, under 80% seen once. The V end was cut by 8 bases, the J end by 6 bases, with 7 bases between. Looked up from germline, CDR1 is LNHDA and CDR2 is SQIVND (reference sequence). The CDR3 is 10 amino acids. Antigen-specific CD4+ T cell clonotypes were called by their expansion after viral peptide-pool culture in ViraFEST. It was after approximately 10 days of culture that CD4+ T cells were isolated. As their vaccination, participants received two doses of either BNT162b2 or mRNA-1273.

The sequence was collected from a human donor who received a COVID-19 vaccine. The sequenced sample was CD4+ T cells from PBMCs cultured with HCoV-OC43 spike peptides, obtained after COVID-19 vaccination. The subset was: HCoV-OC43 spike overlapping peptide pool stimulation. The chain combines TRBV19 with TRBJ1-2; no reliable D call. The CDR3 protein is CASGRDGYTF. CDR3 sequence (DNA): TGTGCCAGTGGCCGAGATGGCTACACCTTC.